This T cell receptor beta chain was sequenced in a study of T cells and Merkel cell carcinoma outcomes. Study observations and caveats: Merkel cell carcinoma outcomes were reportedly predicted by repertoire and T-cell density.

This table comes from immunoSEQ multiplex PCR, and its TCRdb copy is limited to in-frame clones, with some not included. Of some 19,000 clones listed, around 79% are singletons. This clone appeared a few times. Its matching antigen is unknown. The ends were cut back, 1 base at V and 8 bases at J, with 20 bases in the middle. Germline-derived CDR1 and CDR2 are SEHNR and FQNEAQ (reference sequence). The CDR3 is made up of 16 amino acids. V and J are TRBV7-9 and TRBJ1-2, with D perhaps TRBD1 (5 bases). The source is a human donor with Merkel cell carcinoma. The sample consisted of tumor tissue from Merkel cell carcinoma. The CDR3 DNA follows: TGTGCCAGCAGCTTAGAGATCGGAGCAGGGAGTCACGGCTACACCTTC. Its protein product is CASSLEIGAGSHGYTF.